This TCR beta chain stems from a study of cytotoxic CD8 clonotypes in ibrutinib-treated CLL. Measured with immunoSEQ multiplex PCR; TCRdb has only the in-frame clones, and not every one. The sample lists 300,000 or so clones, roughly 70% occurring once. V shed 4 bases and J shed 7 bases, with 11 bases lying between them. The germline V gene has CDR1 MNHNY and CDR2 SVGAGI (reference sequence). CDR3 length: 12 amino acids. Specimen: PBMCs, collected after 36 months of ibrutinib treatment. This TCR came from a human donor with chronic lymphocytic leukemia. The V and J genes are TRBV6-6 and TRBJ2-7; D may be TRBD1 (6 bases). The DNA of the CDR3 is TGTGCCAGCAGTTTAGGACAGATAGAGCAGTACTTC. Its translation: CASSLGQIEQYF.